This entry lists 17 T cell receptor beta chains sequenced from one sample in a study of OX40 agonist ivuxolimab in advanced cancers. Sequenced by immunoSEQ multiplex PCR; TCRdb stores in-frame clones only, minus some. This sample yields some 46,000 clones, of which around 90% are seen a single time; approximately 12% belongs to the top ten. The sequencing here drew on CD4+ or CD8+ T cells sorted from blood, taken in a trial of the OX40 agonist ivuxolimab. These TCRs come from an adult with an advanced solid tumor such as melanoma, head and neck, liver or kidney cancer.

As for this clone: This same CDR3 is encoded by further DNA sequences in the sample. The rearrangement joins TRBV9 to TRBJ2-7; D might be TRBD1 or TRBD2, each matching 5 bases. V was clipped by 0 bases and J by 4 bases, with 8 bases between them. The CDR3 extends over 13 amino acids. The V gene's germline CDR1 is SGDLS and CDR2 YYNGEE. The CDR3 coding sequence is TGTGCCAGCAGCGTAGGAGGGGAGTACGAGCAGTACTTC. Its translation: CASSVGGEYEQYF.

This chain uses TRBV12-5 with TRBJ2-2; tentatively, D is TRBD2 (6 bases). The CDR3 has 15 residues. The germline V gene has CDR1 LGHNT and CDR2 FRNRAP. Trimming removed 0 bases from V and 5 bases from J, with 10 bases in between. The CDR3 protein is CASGLVEGLTGELFF. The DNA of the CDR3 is TGTGCTAGTGGTTTGGTGGAGGGGCTTACCGGGGAGCTGTTTTTT.

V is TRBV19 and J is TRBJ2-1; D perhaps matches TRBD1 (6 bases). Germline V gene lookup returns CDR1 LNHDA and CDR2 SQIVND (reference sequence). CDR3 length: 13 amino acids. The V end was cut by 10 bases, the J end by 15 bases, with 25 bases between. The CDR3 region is CATRAGVGAASFF. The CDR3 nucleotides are TGTGCCACCCGCGCCGGAGTGGGGGCGGCTTCGTTCTTC.

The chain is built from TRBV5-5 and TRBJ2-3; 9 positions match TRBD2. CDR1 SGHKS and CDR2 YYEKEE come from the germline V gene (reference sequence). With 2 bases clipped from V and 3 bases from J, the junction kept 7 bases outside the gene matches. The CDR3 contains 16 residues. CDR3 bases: TGTGCCAGCAGCTTCCCGCCTAGCGGGAAAACAGATACGCAGTATTTT. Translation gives CASSFPPSGKTDTQYF. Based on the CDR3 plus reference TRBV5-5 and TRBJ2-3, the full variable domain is DAGVTQSPTHLIKTRGQQVTLRCSPISGHKSVSWYQQVLGQGPQFIFQYYEKEERGRGNFPDRFSARQFPNYSSELNVNALLLGDSALYLCASSFPPSGKTDTQYFGPGTRLTVL.

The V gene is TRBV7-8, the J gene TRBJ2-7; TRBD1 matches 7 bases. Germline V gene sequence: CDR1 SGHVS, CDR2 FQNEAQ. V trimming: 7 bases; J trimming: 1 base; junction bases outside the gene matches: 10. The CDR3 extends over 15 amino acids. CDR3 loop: CASTLRQGPSYEQYF. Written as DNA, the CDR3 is TGTGCCAGCACCCTAAGACAGGGACCATCCTACGAGCAGTACTTC.

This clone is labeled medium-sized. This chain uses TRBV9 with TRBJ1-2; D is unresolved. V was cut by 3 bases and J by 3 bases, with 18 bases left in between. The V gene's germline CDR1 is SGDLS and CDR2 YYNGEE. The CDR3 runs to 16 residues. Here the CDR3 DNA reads TGTGCCAGCAGCGGAATAGGGTCTACGTCTGACTATGGCTACACCTTC. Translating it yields CASSGIGSTSDYGYTF.

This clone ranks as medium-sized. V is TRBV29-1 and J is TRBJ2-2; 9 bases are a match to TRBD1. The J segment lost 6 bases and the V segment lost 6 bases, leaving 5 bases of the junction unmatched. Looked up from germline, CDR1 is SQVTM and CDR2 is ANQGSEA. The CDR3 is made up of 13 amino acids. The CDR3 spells CSVGTGTAGELFF. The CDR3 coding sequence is TGCAGCGTAGGGACAGGGACCGCCGGGGAGCTGTTTTTT.

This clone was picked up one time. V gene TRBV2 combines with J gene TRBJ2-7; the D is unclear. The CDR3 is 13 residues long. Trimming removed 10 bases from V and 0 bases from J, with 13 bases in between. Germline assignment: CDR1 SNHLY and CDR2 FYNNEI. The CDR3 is CAILRTGSYEQYF. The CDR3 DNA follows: TGTGCCATCCTCCGTACGGGCTCCTACGAGCAGTACTTC.

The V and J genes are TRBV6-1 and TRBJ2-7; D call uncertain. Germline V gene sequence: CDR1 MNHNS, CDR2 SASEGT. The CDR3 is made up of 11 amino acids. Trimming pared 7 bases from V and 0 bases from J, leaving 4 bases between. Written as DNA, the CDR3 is TGTGCCAGCACCACCTCCTACGAGCAGTACTTC. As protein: CASTTSYEQYF.

The CDR3 loop is CASSLSKYGLGLDSAGELFF. CDR3 coding DNA: TGTGCCAGCAGTTTATCGAAATATGGACTAGGACTAGACTCTGCCGGGGAGCTGTTTTTT. V gene TRBV27 combines with J gene TRBJ2-2, with 7 bases aligning to TRBD2. The CDR3 loop spans 20 amino acids. Germline V gene sequence: CDR1 MNHEY, CDR2 SMNVEV (reference sequence). V shed 0 bases, J shed 6 bases, and the junction held 19 bases outside the gene matches.

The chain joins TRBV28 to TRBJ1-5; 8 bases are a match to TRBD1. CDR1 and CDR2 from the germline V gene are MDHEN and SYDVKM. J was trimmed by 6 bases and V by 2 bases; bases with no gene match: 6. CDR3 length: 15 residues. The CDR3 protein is CASSLLQGGGQPQHF. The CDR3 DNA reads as TGTGCCAGCAGTTTACTACAGGGGGGAGGTCAGCCCCAGCATTTT.

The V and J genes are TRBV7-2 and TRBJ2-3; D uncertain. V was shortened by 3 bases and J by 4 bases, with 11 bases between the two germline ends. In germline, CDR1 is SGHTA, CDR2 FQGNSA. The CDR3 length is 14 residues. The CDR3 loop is CASSLQGPPDTQYF. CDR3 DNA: TGTGCCAGCAGCTTGCAAGGGCCCCCAGATACGCAGTATTTT.

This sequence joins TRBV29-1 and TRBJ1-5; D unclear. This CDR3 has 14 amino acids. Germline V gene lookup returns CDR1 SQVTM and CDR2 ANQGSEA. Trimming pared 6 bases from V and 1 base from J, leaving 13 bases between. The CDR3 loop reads CSVVVHGSNQPQHF. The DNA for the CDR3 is TGCAGCGTCGTCGTCCACGGGAGCAATCAGCCCCAGCATTTT.

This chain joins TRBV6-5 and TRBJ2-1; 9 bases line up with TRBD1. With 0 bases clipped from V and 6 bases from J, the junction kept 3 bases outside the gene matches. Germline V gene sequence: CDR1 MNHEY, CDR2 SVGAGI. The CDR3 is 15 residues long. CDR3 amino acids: CASSYSDRGGNEQFF. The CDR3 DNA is TGTGCCAGCAGTTACTCGGACAGGGGCGGCAATGAGCAGTTCTTC.

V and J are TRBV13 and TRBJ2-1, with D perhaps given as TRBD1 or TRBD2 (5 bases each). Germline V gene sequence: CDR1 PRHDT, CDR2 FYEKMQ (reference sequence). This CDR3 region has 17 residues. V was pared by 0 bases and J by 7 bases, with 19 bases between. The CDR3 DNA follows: TGTGCCAGCAGCTTAGGTGGGACGTTCGCAAGGGTGAATGAGCAGTTCTTC. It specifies CASSLGGTFARVNEQFF.

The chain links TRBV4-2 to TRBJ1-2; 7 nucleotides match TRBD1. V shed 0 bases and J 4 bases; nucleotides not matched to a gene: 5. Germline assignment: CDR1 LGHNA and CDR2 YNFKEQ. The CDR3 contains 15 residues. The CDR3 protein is CASSQDLEGAYGYTF. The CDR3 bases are TGTGCCAGCAGCCAAGATTTGGAGGGGGCCTATGGCTACACCTTC.

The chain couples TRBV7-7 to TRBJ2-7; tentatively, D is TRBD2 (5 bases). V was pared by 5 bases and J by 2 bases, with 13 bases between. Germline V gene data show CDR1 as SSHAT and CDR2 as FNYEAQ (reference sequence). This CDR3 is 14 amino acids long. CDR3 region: CASSPGTGTYEQYF. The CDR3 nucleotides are TGTGCCAGCAGCCCTGGAACGGGGACCTACGAGCAGTACTTC. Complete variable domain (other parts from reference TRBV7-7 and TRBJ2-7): GAGVSQSPRYKVTKRGQDVTLRCDPISSHATLYWYQQALGQGPEFLTYFNYEAQPDKSGLPSDRFSAERPEGSISTLTIQRTEQRDSAMYRCASSPGTGTYEQYFGPGTRLTVT.